Shown below are 5 T cell receptor beta chains from a single sample sequenced in a study of cytomegalovirus exposure and HLA in healthy donors. A multiplex PCR was run with 60 Vbeta primers and 13 Jbeta primers. Some clones are missing from TCRdb's copy, which holds only in-frame ones; the method was immunoSEQ multiplex PCR. The sample contains fewer than 200,000 clones, roughly 9.5% of which appear only once. Source material: PBMCs. These receptors were obtained from a woman aged 25 to 39 in good health and CMV-seropositive.

The J gene is TRBJ2-3, the V gene TRBV6-6; TRBD1 agrees at 7 bases. This CDR3 has 16 residues. The germline CDR1 and CDR2 sequences are MNHNY and SVGAGI (reference sequence). V lost 2 bases to trimming and J lost 2 bases; unmatched junction nucleotides: 7. For the CDR3, the DNA is TGTGCCAGCAGTTACGCCCCAACAGGGGACACAGATACGCAGTATTTT. It is translated as CASSYAPTGDTDTQYF.

A few counts support this clone. The chain is built from TRBV7-2 and TRBJ1-2; D not resolved. Per germline, CDR1 SGHTA and CDR2 FQGNSA. Between the trimmed V and J ends, which lost 2 bases and 1 base, there was a span of 11 bases. The CDR3 runs to 15 residues. The CDR3 reads CASSLKIGSNYGYTF. As DNA, the CDR3 is TGTGCCAGCAGCTTAAAGATCGGGAGTAACTATGGCTACACCTTC.

The V gene is TRBV5-8, the J gene TRBJ1-1; 8 bases fit TRBD1. This CDR3 region has 15 residues. V gave up 4 bases and J gave up 0 bases; unmatched junction bases: 5. Germline CDR1 reads SGHTS; CDR2 reads YDEGEE. The CDR3 loop reads CASSPYRGVNTEAFF. CDR3 sequence (DNA): TGTGCCAGCAGCCCCTACAGGGGGGTGAACACTGAAGCTTTCTTT.

The gene calls are TRBV7-9 and TRBJ2-1; the D gene is possibly TRBD2 (6 bases). Trimming shortened V by 3 bases and J by 9 bases, and 6 bases separated the two germline ends. CDR1 is SEHNR and CDR2 is FQNEAQ in the germline V gene (reference sequence). The CDR3 spans 11 residues. CDR3 coding DNA: TGTGCCAGCAGCTTGGGGGGTGAGCAGTTCTTC. Translation gives CASSLGGEQFF.

A few counts support this clone. The chain joins TRBV20-1 to TRBJ2-5; D gene ambiguous. Trimming cost V 6 bases and J 5 bases, with 10 bases left between them. Germline V gives CDR1 DFQATT, CDR2 SNEGSKA (reference sequence). The CDR3 has 11 residues. The CDR3 sequence is CSATPEETQYF. CDR3 coding DNA: TGCAGTGCAACCCCTGAGGAGACCCAGTACTTC.